These 20 T cell receptor beta chains came from one sample sequenced in a study of blood T cell repertoires in COVID-19. The repertoire was sequenced with immunoSEQ multiplex PCR; TCRdb's copy has only in-frame clones and lacks some. The sample holds about 180,000 clones, almost 85% seen once. Source material: peripheral blood. The receptors stem from a man aged 18 to 30 with active or convalescent COVID-19.

This chain uses TRBV5-1 with TRBJ2-1; 8 nucleotides align to TRBD2. Germline V gene sequence: CDR1 SGHRS, CDR2 YFSETQ. V lost 1 base to trimming and J lost 5 bases; unmatched junction nucleotides: 5. This CDR3 contains 15 residues. CDR3 coding DNA: TGCGCCAGCAGCTTGTACGGACTAGCCCACAATGAGCAGTTCTTC. Translation gives CASSLYGLAHNEQFF. The full variable domain, with the rest looked up from reference TRBV5-1 and TRBJ2-1, is KAGVTQTPRYLIKTRGQQVTLSCSPISGHRSVSWYQQTPGQGLQFLFEYFSETQRNKGNFPGRFSGRQFSNSRSEMNVSTLELGDSALYLCASSLYGLAHNEQFFGPGTRLTVL.

The chain joins TRBV7-2 to TRBJ1-6; D gene ambiguous. With 8 bases removed from V and 4 bases from J, the gap between germline ends came to 15 bases. The germline V gene has CDR1 SGHTA and CDR2 FQGNSA. The CDR3 totals 15 residues. Here the CDR3 reads CASLRVSGYNSPLHF. The DNA for the CDR3 is TGTGCCAGCCTCCGAGTGTCGGGTTATAATTCACCCCTCCACTTT.

V gene TRBV4-3 combines with J gene TRBJ2-3; a possible D gene is TRBD2 (6 bases). V was trimmed by 4 bases and J by 3 bases, leaving 17 bases between them. The CDR3 extends over 16 amino acids. From germline, CDR1 is LGHNA and CDR2 YSLEER. CDR3 sequence reads: CASSRAPSVITDTQYF. CDR3 nucleotide sequence: TGCGCCAGCAGCCGGGCCCCTAGCGTAATAACAGATACGCAGTATTTT.

The chain carries TRBV11-2 and TRBJ2-6; 8 bases fit TRBD1. V dropped 5 bases and J dropped 0; count of bases not matched to a gene: 9. This CDR3 has 18 amino acids. Germline CDR1 is SGHAT and CDR2 is FQNNGV. CDR3 coding DNA: TGTGCCAGCAGCCCAGGACAGGGCATGGCCTCTGGGGCCAACGTCCTGACTTTC. The encoded protein is CASSPGQGMASGANVLTF.

This sequence joins TRBV5-4 and TRBJ1-1, with D unclear. The CDR3 is made up of 14 amino acids. V dropped 2 bases and J dropped 3 bases, with 11 bases sitting between them. The germline V gene has CDR1 SGHNT and CDR2 YYREEE (reference sequence). CDR3 DNA: TGTGCCAGCAGCTTTGTTACTTCGCACACTGAAGCTTTCTTT. This gives the protein CASSFVTSHTEAFF.

The chain recombines TRBV6-5 with TRBJ1-6, with 7 bases matching TRBD1. The V and J ends lost 2 bases and 5 bases, in that order; junction bases with no gene match: 3. The germline gives CDR1 MNHEY, CDR2 SVGAGI. The CDR3 runs 15 residues. The DNA of the CDR3 is TGTGCCAGCAGTTACATGGGGACAGATAATTCACCCCTCCACTTT. It encodes CASSYMGTDNSPLHF.

V is TRBV20-1 and J is TRBJ1-3, with D uncertain. The CDR3 extends over 14 amino acids. Germline V gene sequence: CDR1 DFQATT, CDR2 SNEGSKA (reference sequence). The germline V and J ends were trimmed by 3 bases and 0 bases, with 9 bases remaining between them. The CDR3 DNA sequence: TGCAGTGCTAGTAAGGGAGACTCTGGAAACACCATATATTTT. Translating gives CSASKGDSGNTIYF.

The CDR3 region has the DNA TGTGCCAGCCTGAGCCTGGGAGGCGCCTATAATTCACCCCTCCACTTT. It yields the protein CASLSLGGAYNSPLHF. The gene calls are TRBV28 and TRBJ1-6; unclear D gene. Germline CDR1 is MDHEN and CDR2 is SYDVKM. Trimming pared 8 bases from V and 2 bases from J, leaving 16 bases between. The CDR3 runs to 16 residues.

The genes are TRBV2 and TRBJ1-6; the D is unclear. V was shortened by 4 bases and J by 9 bases, with 10 bases between the two germline ends. Germline V gives CDR1 SNHLY, CDR2 FYNNEI. The CDR3 sequence is 13 residues long. CDR3 loop: CASSGGHGSPLHF. The CDR3 nucleotides read TGTGCCAGCAGTGGAGGTCATGGTTCACCCCTCCACTTT.

V gene TRBV18 combines with J gene TRBJ1-1; D perhaps matches TRBD1 (5 bases). The V end was cut by 2 bases, the J end by 1 base, with 11 bases between. The germline V gene has CDR1 KGHSH and CDR2 LQKENI. This CDR3 is built from 15 residues. CDR3 sequence: CASSPLYRKNTEAFF. In DNA, the CDR3 is TGTGCCAGCTCACCATTGTACAGGAAGAACACTGAAGCTTTCTTT. The whole variable domain, filled in from reference TRBV18 and TRBJ1-1, reads NAGVMQNPRHLVRRRGQEARLRCSPMKGHSHVYWYRQLPEEGLKFMVYLQKENIIDESGMPKERFSAEFPKEGPSILRIQQVVRGDSAAYFCASSPLYRKNTEAFFGQGTRLTVV.

The rearrangement uses TRBV5-1 and TRBJ1-4, with D perhaps TRBD1 (6 bases). Germline V CDR1 and CDR2: SGHRS, YFSETQ. The V and J ends lost 0 bases and 7 bases respectively, with 10 bases between them. This CDR3 contains 14 residues. CDR3 protein: CASSLDRVGEKLFF. The CDR3 DNA sequence: TGCGCCAGCAGCTTGGACAGGGTTGGTGAAAAACTGTTTTTT.

The chain employs TRBV4-3 and TRBJ2-6; D gene ambiguous. Germline V lookup: CDR1 LGHNA, CDR2 YSLEER. The V gene lost 4 bases and the J gene lost 0 bases, with 7 bases spanning the gap. The CDR3 loop spans 15 amino acids. The chain's CDR3 is CASSPSNSGANVLTF. The CDR3 nucleotides read TGCGCCAGCAGCCCGTCTAACTCTGGGGCCAACGTCCTGACTTTC.

The V and J genes are TRBV28 and TRBJ1-5, with D possibly being TRBD1 (6 bases). Germline V gene data show CDR1 as MDHEN and CDR2 as SYDVKM. The V end lost 2 bases, the J end lost 2 bases, and 13 bases lay between the germline ends. CDR3 length: 16 residues. The CDR3 DNA reads as TGTGCCAGCAGTTTAGTGGGGGCGCAGGGCAATCAGCCCCAGCATTTT. Translated, it gives CASSLVGAQGNQPQHF.

The genes are TRBV7-8 and TRBJ1-5; D not resolved. The CDR3 runs to 15 residues. Trimming pared 3 bases from V and 1 base from J, leaving 10 bases between. CDR1 is SGHVS and CDR2 is FQNEAQ in the germline V gene. In nucleotides, the CDR3 is TGTGCCAGCAGCTTTCGTAGCTCGAGCAATCAGCCCCAGCATTTT. Protein sequence: CASSFRSSSNQPQHF.

The V call is TRBV10-3, the J call TRBJ1-1, with D perhaps matching TRBD1 (5 bases). Trimming removed 6 bases at V and 4 bases at J, with 15 bases between. The V gene's germline CDR1 is ENHRY and CDR2 SYGVKD. The CDR3 runs to 14 residues. Here the CDR3 reads CAISSRGGATEAFF. The DNA of the CDR3 is TGTGCCATCAGCTCCCGAGGAGGGGCCACTGAAGCTTTCTTT.

J is TRBJ2-3 and V is TRBV6-5, with 10 bases matching TRBD2. This CDR3 is 14 amino acids long. Germline CDR1 and CDR2: MNHEY and SVGAGI. V trimming: 6 bases; J trimming: 7 bases; junction bases outside the gene matches: 7. The DNA of the CDR3 is TGTGCCAGCAGAAAGCGGGAGGGACAAAATACGCAGTATTTT. It translates to CASRKREGQNTQYF.

This clone was seen a single time. The chain joins TRBV4-2 to TRBJ2-1, with 10 positions matching TRBD2. The ends lost 0 bases at V and 6 bases at J; junction bases unmatched: 14. Germline lookup yields CDR1 LGHNA and CDR2 YNFKEQ. CDR3 size: 19 residues. The CDR3 spells CASSQDLSAGTSVVNEQFF. CDR3 sequence (DNA): TGTGCCAGCAGCCAAGATTTAAGCGCCGGGACTAGCGTCGTCAATGAGCAGTTCTTC.

CDR3 nucleotide sequence: TGTGCCAGCAGCCCAGAAGGGGGATCTGGGGCCAACGTCCTGACTTTC. Its translation: CASSPEGGSGANVLTF. This chain joins TRBV6-4 and TRBJ2-6, with D possibly being TRBD1 (6 bases). V dropped 6 bases and J dropped 1 base, with 13 bases sitting between them. This CDR3 contains 16 residues. Germline CDR1 is MRHNA and CDR2 is SNTAGT.

The CDR3 nucleotides read TGCAGTGCTAGTGCGGGGGGGATCTACAATGAGCAGTTCTTC. It is translated as CSASAGGIYNEQFF. The rearrangement joins TRBV20-1 to TRBJ2-1, with 9 bases that match TRBD2. CDR1 is DFQATT, CDR2 SNEGSKA, per germline (reference sequence). The CDR3 covers 14 residues. V gave up 3 bases and J gave up 3 bases; unmatched junction bases: 3.

This clone was seen more than once but under ten times. The chain uses TRBV3-1 (or the pseudogene TRBV3-2) and TRBJ2-3; maybe TRBD2 (6 bases). Deletions cut 5 bases from V and 7 bases from J, with 16 bases between. This CDR3 region has 14 residues. CDR1 LGHDT and CDR2 YNNKEL come from the germline V gene (reference sequence). CDR3 DNA: TGTGCCAGCAGCGCGGGAAGAGCTCTCTATACGCAGTATTTT. The encoded protein is CASSAGRALYTQYF.